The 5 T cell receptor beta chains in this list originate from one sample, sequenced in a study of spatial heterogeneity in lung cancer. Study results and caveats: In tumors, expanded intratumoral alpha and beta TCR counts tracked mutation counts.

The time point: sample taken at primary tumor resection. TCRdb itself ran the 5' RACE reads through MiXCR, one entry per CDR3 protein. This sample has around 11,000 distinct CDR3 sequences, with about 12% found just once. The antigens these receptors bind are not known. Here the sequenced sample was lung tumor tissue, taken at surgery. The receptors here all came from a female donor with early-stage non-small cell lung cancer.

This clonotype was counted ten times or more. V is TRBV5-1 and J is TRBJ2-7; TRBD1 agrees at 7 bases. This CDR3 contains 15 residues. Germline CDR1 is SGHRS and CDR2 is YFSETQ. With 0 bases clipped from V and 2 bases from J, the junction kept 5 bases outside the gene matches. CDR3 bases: TGCGCCAGCAGCTTGGCGGACAGGACCGCCTACGAGCAGTACTTC. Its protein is CASSLADRTAYEQYF.

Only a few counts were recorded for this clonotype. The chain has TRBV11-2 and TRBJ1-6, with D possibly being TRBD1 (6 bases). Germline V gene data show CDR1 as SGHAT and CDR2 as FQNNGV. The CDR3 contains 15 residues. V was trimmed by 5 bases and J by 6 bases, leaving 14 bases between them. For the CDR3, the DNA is TGTGCCAGCAGCAAGGATTGGACAGCTAATTCACCCCTCCACTTT. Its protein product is CASSKDWTANSPLHF. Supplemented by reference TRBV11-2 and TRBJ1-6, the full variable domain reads EAGVAQSPRYKIIEKRQSVAFWCNPISGHATLYWYQQILGQGPKLLIQFQNNGVVDDSQLPKDRFSAERLKGVDSTLKIQPAKLEDSAVYLCASSKDWTANSPLHFGNGTRLTVT.

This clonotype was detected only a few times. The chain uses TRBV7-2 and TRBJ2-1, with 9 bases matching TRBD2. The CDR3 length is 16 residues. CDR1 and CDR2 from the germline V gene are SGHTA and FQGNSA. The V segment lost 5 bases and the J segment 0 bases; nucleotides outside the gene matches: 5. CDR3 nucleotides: TGTGCCAGCAGCGAAAGCGGGGGGAGCTCCTACAATGAGCAGTTCTTC. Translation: CASSESGGSSYNEQFF.

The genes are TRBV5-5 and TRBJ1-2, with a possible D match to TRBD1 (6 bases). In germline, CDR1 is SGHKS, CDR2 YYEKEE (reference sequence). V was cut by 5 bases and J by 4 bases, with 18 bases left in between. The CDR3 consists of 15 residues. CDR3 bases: TGTGCCAGCAGATACTACCTTGACAGGCTCTATGGCTACACCTTC. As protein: CASRYYLDRLYGYTF.

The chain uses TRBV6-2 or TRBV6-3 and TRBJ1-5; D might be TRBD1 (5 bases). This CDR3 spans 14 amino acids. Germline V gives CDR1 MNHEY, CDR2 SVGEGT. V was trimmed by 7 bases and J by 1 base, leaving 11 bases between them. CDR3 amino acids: CASTPRQSNQPQHF. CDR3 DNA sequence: TGTGCCAGCACCCCGCGACAGAGCAATCAGCCCCAGCATTTT.